These 15 T cell receptor beta chains were sequenced from one sample in a study of blood T cells in healthy people across ages. PCR was performed a second time for roughly 7 to 11 cycles using a sample-barcoded 5' primer and a J-beta primer mix. Each CDR3 protein is one row after TCRdb ran MiXCR on the 5' RACE reads. The table shows about 640,000 distinct CDR3 sequences, with 58% occurring only once. The specimen was blood. The receptor set was obtained from a man between 60 and 75 years old in good health.

The chain is built from TRBV12-3 or TRBV12-4 and TRBJ1-1, with D possibly TRBD1 on 5 matching bases. Between the trimmed V and J ends, which lost 5 bases and 10 bases, there was a span of 17 bases. CDR3 length: 13 amino acids. CDR3 residues: CASSPPPGRGAFF. As DNA, the CDR3 is TGTGCCAGCAGTCCCCCCCCAGGGAGGGGAGCTTTCTTT.

The table lists this clonotype with a count of one. The V call is TRBV12-1, the J call TRBJ2-1. TRBV12-1 is described as a pseudogene. The CDR3 runs to 14 residues. The DNA for the CDR3 is TGTGCCAGCATCTGGATGCCCTCCTACAATGAGCAGTTCTTC. Translation gives CASIWMPSYNEQFF.

CDR3 sequence: CASSPQGASGGATPYNEQFF. The CDR3 DNA sequence: TGCGCCAGCAGCCCCCAGGGAGCTAGCGGGGGGGCGACCCCCTACAATGAGCAGTTCTTC. The chain combines TRBV5-1 with TRBJ2-1; 12 nucleotides agree with TRBD2. Looked up from germline, CDR1 is SGHRS and CDR2 is YFSETQ. The V and J ends lost 4 bases and 2 bases, in that order; junction bases with no gene match: 16. This CDR3 is 20 amino acids long.

This clonotype turned up a few times. The chain employs TRBV6-2 or TRBV6-3 and TRBJ2-3; TRBD1 might be the D (6 bases). Per the germline V gene, CDR1 is MNHEY and CDR2 is SVGEGT. The V and J ends lost 7 bases and 5 bases respectively, with 13 bases between them. The length of the CDR3 is 13 residues. The CDR3 region is CASKLRGIDTQYF. CDR3 nucleotide sequence: TGTGCCAGCAAGTTGAGGGGGATAGATACGCAGTATTTT.

Details on this clonotype: A much larger clone differs by one base, so this may be a read error. The rearrangement uses TRBV25-1 and TRBJ2-7, with unresolved D. Trimming left V 5 bases short and J 3 bases short, with 11 bases between. This CDR3 comprises 13 residues. The germline CDR1 and CDR2 sequences are MGHDK and SYGVNS. CDR3: CASSKAGNYEQYF. The CDR3 DNA sequence: TGTGCCAGCAGTAAGGCAGGAAACTACGAGCAGTACTTC.

Turning to this clonotype: Compared with germline, one end of the junction differs, possibly owing to a read error. The chain links TRBV20-1 to TRBJ2-3; D may be TRBD2 (6 bases). Germline assignment: CDR1 DFQATT and CDR2 SNEGSKA (reference sequence). This CDR3 region has 13 residues. CDR3 nucleotides: TGCAGTGCGAGTAGCGGTAGCACAGATGCGCAGTATTTT. Its protein is CSASSGSTDAQYF.

This chain connects TRBV5-5 to TRBJ1-2; D is undetermined. The germline V gene encodes CDR1 SGHKS and CDR2 YYEKEE (reference sequence). Trimming stripped 4 bases from V and 2 bases from J, with 9 bases between. The CDR3 extends over 13 amino acids. This CDR3 is CASSPQDNYGYTF. The CDR3 DNA is TGTGCCAGCAGCCCTCAGGACAACTATGGCTACACCTTC.

This chain joins TRBV18 and TRBJ2-7; unclear D gene. The CDR3 loop spans 15 amino acids. The V gene lost 4 bases and the J gene lost 5 bases, with 18 bases spanning the gap. Per the germline V gene, CDR1 is KGHSH and CDR2 is LQKENI. The DNA of the CDR3 is TGTGCCAGCTCACGCAACAGAGGCGTCTACAACGAGCAGTACTTC. Protein sequence: CASSRNRGVYNEQYF.

This clonotype appeared a single time. This chain joins TRBV20-1 and TRBJ2-5; 9 bases match TRBD2. The CDR3 runs 15 residues. Germline V gene lookup returns CDR1 DFQATT and CDR2 SNEGSKA (reference sequence). V was clipped by 8 bases and J by 7 bases; unmatched bases: 17. The CDR3: CSTAPPSGVDGTQYF. CDR3 DNA sequence: TGCAGTACCGCACCGCCTAGCGGGGTCGATGGGACCCAGTACTTC.

This clonotype was seen a few times. J is TRBJ1-2 and V is TRBV11-2; 8 positions agree with TRBD1. Trimming at V came to 1 base and at J to 3 bases, leaving 4 bases not matched to a gene. This CDR3 is built from 15 residues. Germline-derived CDR1 and CDR2 are SGHAT and FQNNGV. The CDR3 reads CASSLGTGRHYGYTF. The DNA of the CDR3 is TGTGCCAGCAGCTTAGGGACAGGGAGACACTATGGCTACACCTTC.

This clonotype came up once. The chain uses TRBV29-1 and TRBJ1-2, with unresolved D. CDR1 SQVTM and CDR2 ANQGSEA come from the germline V gene. This CDR3 spans 11 amino acids. The germline V and J ends were trimmed by 5 bases and 5 bases, with 9 bases remaining between them. CDR3 nucleotides: TGCAGCGTTCGGGCAGCTTATGGCTACACCTTC. Its protein is CSVRAAYGYTF.

This chain links TRBV10-3 with TRBJ2-7; 11 nucleotides match TRBD1. V shed 6 bases, J shed 3 bases, and the junction held 4 bases outside the gene matches. Germline CDR1 ENHRY, CDR2 SYGVKD. The CDR3 runs to 14 residues. The DNA for the CDR3 is TGTGCCATCAGGGGGGACAGGGGGGTCTACGAGCAGTACTTC. This encodes CAIRGDRGVYEQYF.

The CDR3 sequence: CSVEETPLTFPEAFF. CDR3 sequence (DNA): TGCAGCGTTGAAGAAACCCCGCTGACGTTTCCTGAAGCTTTCTTT. The genes are TRBV29-1 and TRBJ1-1; D not certain. The V end was cut by 0 bases, the J end by 6 bases, with 17 bases between. Germline assignment: CDR1 SQVTM and CDR2 ANQGSEA. The CDR3 has 15 amino acids.

This clonotype appeared a few times. CDR3 in amino acids: CASSSRGQTNTEAFF. CDR3 sequence (DNA): TGTGCCAGCAGCTCCCGCGGACAGACGAACACTGAAGCTTTCTTT. This chain connects TRBV9 to TRBJ1-1; weak D call: TRBD1 (6 bases). Trimming pared 4 bases from V and 1 base from J, leaving 14 bases between. The CDR3 has 15 amino acids. The germline V gene encodes CDR1 SGDLS and CDR2 YYNGEE. Together with reference TRBV9 and TRBJ1-1, the CDR3 gives the full variable domain: DSGVTQTPKHLITATGQRVTLRCSPRSGDLSVYWYQQSLDQGLQFLIQYYNGEERAKGNILERFSAQQFPDLHSELNLSSLELGDSALYFCASSSRGQTNTEAFFGQGTRLTVV.

The rearrangement uses TRBV20-1 and TRBJ1-5; D remains ambiguous. The germline gives CDR1 DFQATT, CDR2 SNEGSKA (reference sequence). V lost 1 base, J lost 3 bases, and 10 bases lay in between. The CDR3 covers 14 residues. The CDR3 is CSARVGQINQPQHF. CDR3 nucleotide sequence: TGCAGTGCTAGAGTCGGGCAGATCAATCAGCCCCAGCATTTT.